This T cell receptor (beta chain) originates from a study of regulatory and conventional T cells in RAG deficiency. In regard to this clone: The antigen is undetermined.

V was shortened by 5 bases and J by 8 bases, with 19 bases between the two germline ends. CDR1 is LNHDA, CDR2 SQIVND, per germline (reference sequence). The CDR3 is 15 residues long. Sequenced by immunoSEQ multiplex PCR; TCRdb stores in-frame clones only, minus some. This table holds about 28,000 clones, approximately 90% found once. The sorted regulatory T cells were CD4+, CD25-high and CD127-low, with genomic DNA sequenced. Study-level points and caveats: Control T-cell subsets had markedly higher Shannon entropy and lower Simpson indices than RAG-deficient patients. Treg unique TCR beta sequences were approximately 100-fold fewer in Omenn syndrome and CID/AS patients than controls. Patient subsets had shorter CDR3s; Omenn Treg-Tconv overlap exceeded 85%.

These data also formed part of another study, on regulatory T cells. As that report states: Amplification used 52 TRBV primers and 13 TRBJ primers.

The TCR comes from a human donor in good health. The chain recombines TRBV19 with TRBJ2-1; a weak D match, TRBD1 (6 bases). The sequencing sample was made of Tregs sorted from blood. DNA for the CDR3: TGTGCCAGTAGTCCTAATCCCGGGACAATGGATGAGCAGTTCTTC. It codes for CASSPNPGTMDEQFF.